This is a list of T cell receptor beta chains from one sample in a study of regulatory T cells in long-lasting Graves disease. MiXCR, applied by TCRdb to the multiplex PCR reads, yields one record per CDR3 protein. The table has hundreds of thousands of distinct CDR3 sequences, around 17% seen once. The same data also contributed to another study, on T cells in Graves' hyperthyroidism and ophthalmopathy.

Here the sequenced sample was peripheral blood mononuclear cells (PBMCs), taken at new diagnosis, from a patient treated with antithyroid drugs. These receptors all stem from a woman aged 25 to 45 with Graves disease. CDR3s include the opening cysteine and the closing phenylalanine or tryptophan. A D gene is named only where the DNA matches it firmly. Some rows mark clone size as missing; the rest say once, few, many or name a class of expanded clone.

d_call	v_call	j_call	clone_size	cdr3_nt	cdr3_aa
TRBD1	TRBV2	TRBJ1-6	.	TGTGCCAGCAGTGGCGGGGACAGTAATTCACCCCTCCACTTT	CASSGGDSNSPLHF
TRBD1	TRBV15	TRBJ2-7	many	TGTGCCACCAGCAGTAGGACAGGTTTCTACGAGCAGTACTTC	CATSSRTGFYEQYF
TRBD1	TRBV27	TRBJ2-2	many	TGTGCCAGCAGTCGGACAGGGGGCGGCGGCGGGGAGCTGTTTTTT	CASSRTGGGGGELFF
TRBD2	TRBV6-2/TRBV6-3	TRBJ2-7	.	TGTGCCAGCAGTGCAACAGAACCTAGCGGGAGAAGGGAGCAGTACTTC	CASSATEPSGRREQYF
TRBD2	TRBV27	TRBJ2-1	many	TGTGCCAGCAGTTTATCGATGTGGCTAGCGGGGCGAAATGAGCAGTTCTTC	CASSLSMWLAGRNEQFF
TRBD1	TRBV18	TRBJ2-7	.	TGTGCCAGCTCAACTTCTACCGGGACAGGGAACTACGAGCAGTACTTC	CASSTSTGTGNYEQYF
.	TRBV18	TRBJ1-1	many	TGTGCCAGCTCACCACCTGGAAGGATCCTAGAGGCTTTCTTT	CASSPPGRILEAFF
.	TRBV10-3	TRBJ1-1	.	TGTGCCATCAGTGAGGCAGGGGAAGTGAACACTGAAGCTTTCTTT	CAISEAGEVNTEAFF
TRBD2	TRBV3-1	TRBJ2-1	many	TGTGCCAGCAGCCCCGGTCTAGCGGGAGGCAGTGAGCAGTTCTTC	CASSPGLAGGSEQFF
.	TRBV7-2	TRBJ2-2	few	TGTGCCAGCAGCTCGAGACAGAACACCGGGGAGCTGTTTTTT	CASSSRQNTGELFF
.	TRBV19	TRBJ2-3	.	TGTGCCAGTAGTAAGGTAGCGGCTAGCACAGATACGCAGTATTTT	CASSKVAASTDTQYF
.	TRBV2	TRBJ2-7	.	TGTGCCAGCAAAAAGAGGGACTCCTACTACGAGCAGTACTTC	CASKKRDSYYEQYF
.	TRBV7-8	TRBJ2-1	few	TGTGCCAGCAGCCAACCTGGGGTTTATTCCTACAATGAGCAGTTCTTC	CASSQPGVYSYNEQFF
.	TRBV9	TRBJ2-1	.	TGTGCCAGCAGCAAATCGGAGGGGACCGGCAATGAGCAGTTCTTC	CASSKSEGTGNEQFF
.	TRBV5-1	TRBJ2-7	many	TGCGCCAGCAGCATGGGGTCTTGGGGGCACGAGCAGTACTTC	CASSMGSWGHEQYF
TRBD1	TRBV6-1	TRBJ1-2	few	TGTGCCAGCAGTGCCCCGGCGGCAGGGGGCGCGGGCTACACCTTC	CASSAPAAGGAGYTF
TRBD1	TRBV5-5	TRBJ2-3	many	TGTGCCAGCAGCCTGACAGGGGTCAGTACGCAGTATTTT	CASSLTGVSTQYF
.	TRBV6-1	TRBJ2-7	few	TGTGCCAGTTCCGCGCTAGCGTTCTACGAGCAGTACTTC	CASSALAFYEQYF
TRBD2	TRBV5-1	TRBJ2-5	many	TGCGCCAGCAGCGGTAGCGGGGAGACCCAGTACTTC	CASSGSGETQYF
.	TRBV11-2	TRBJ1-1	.	TGTGCCAGCAGCTTAGTTGTCAGGGGCACTAAAGCTTTCTTT	CASSLVVRGTKAFF
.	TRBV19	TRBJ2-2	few	TGTGCCAGTAGCCAGCCCAGGGTGACGAACACCGGGGAGCTGTTTTTT	CASSQPRVTNTGELFF
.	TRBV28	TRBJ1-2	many	TGTGCCAGCAGCTACCCCCTTGGCTCGGGAGGAGGGTATGGCTACACCTTC	CASSYPLGSGGGYGYTF
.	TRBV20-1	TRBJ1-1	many	TGCAGTGCTAGAGATTTGGGCGGTGAAGCTTTCTTT	CSARDLGGEAFF
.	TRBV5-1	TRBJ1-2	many	TGCGCCAGCAGCCCGGCGGACAGCTCAGCTAACTATGGCTACACCTTC	CASSPADSSANYGYTF
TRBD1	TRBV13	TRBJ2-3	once	TGTGCCAGCAGCTTCATTGGGACAGGGGGTAGCACAGATACGCAGTATTTT	CASSFIGTGGSTDTQYF
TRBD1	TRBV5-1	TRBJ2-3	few	TGCGCCAGCAGCTTAACAGGGGCCTTAGACACAGATACGCAGTATTTT	CASSLTGALDTDTQYF
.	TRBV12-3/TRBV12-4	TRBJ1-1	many	TGTGCCAGCAGTTCGGGGGGGGTGAACACTGAAGCTTTCTTT	CASSSGGVNTEAFF
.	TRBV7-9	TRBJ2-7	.	TGTGCCAGCAGCTTATCCCCCGGCGGCGAGCAGTACTTC	CASSLSPGGEQYF
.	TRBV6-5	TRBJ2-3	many	TGTGCCAGCAGTTCCAGTTATTCGCGGGATACGCAGTATTTT	CASSSSYSRDTQYF
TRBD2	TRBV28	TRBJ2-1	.	TGTGCCAGCACTGGGGGATCCGGGACTAGGGCCTACAATGAGCAGTTCTTC	CASTGGSGTRAYNEQFF
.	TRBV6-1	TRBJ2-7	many	TGTGCCAGCAGGGAACAACGAGGCTACGAGCAGTACTTC	CASREQRGYEQYF